This T cell receptor beta chain originates from a study of blood T cell repertoires in COVID-19. About the research overall: COVID-19 samples from acute and convalescent phases originated in the United States, Italy and Spain. T cells, B-cell-depleted T cells, or PBMCs supplied cDNA or gDNA.

The authors' processing: Estimates of nucleated cell counts were drawn from the amplification of reference gene primers. Method: immunoSEQ multiplex PCR; TCRdb's copy keeps in-frame clones and lacks some. That table is the source of V, J and clone size, and D and trimming were worked out from the DNA. The profile covers some 150,000 clones, with around 82% appearing a single time and roughly 1.2% taken by the ten largest. CDR3 length equals 16 residues. The germline V gene encodes CDR1 LNHDA and CDR2 SQIVND (reference sequence). V was clipped by 4 bases and J by 4 bases; unmatched bases: 10. The rearrangement uses TRBV19 and TRBJ2-1, with 7 bases lining up with TRBD2. This receptor was taken from a man in his fifties or sixties who had recovered from COVID-19. The sequencing input was peripheral blood. CDR3 loop: CASSSRLGRVYNEQFF. DNA for the CDR3: TGTGCCAGTAGTAGTCGGCTAGGGAGGGTATACAATGAGCAGTTCTTC.